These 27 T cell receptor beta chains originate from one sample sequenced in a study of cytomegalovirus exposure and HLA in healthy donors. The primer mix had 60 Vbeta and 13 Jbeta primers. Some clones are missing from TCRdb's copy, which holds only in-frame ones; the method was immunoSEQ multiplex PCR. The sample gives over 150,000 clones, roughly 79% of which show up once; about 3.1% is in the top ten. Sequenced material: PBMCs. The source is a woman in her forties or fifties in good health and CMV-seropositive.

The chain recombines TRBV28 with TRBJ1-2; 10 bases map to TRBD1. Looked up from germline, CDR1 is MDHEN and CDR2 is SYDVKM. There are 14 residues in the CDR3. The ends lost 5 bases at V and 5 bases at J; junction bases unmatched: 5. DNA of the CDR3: TGTGCCAGCAGTACGGGACAGGGGAGTTATGGCTACACCTTC. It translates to CASSTGQGSYGYTF.

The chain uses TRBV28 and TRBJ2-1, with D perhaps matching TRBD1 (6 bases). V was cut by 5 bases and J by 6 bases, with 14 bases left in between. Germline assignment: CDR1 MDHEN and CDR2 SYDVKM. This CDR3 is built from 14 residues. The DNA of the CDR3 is TGTGCCAGCAGTCTACCTATGGGGGCCAATGAGCAGTTCTTC. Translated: CASSLPMGANEQFF.

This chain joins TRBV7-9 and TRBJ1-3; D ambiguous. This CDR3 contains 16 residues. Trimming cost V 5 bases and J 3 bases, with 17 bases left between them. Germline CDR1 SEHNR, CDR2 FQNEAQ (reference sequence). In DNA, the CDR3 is TGTGCCAGCAGCCCCGGGTCCGGCCATCTTGGAAACACCATATATTTT. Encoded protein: CASSPGSGHLGNTIYF.

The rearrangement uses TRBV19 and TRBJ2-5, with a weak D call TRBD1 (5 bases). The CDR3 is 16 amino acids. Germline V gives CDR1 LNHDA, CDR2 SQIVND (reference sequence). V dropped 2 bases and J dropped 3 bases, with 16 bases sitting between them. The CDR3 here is CASSITGLGKKETQYF. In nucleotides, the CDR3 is TGTGCCAGTAGTATAACAGGCCTGGGGAAAAAAGAGACCCAGTACTTC.

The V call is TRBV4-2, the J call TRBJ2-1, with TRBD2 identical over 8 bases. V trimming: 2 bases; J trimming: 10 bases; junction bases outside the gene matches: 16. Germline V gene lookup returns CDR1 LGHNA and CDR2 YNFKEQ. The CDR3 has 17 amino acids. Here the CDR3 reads CASSQLYSGDGFLEQFF. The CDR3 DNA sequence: TGTGCCAGCAGCCAACTCTATAGCGGGGATGGGTTTTTAGAGCAGTTCTTC.

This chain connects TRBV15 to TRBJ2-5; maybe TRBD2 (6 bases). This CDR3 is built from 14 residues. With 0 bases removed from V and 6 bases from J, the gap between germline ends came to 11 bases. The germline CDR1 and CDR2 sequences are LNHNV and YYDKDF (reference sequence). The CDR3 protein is CATSRDERVKTQYF. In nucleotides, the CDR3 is TGTGCCACCAGCAGAGATGAGCGGGTGAAGACCCAGTACTTC.

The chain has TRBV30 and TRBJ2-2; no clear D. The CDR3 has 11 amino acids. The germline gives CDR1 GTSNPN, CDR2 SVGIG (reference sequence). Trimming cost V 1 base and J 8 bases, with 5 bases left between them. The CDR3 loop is CAWSAPGELFF. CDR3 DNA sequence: TGTGCCTGGAGTGCTCCGGGGGAGCTGTTTTTT.

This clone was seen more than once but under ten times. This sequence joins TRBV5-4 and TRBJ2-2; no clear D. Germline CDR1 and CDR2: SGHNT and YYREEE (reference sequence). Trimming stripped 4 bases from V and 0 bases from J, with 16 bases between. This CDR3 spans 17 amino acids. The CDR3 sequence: CASSTQSTAANTGELFF. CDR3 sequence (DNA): TGTGCCAGCAGCACACAGTCCACCGCTGCGAACACCGGGGAGCTGTTTTTT.

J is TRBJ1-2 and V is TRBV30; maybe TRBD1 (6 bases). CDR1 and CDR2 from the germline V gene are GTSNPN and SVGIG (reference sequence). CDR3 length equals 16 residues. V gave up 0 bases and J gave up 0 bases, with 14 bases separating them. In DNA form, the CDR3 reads TGTGCCTGGAGTGTACGGGCAGGGGTTTCTAACTATGGCTACACCTTC. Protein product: CAWSVRAGVSNYGYTF.

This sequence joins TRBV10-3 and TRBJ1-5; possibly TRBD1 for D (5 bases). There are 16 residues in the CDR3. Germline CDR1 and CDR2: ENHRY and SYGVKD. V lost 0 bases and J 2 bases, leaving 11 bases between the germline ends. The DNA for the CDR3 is TGTGCCATCAGTGAGTCGAGTCAGGGTGGCAATCAGCCCCAGCATTTT. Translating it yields CAISESSQGGNQPQHF.

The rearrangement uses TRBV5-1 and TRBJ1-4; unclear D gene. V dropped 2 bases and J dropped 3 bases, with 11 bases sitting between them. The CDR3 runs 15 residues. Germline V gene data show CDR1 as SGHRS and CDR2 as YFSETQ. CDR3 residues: CASSFVWGANEKLFF. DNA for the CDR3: TGCGCCAGCAGCTTCGTGTGGGGAGCTAATGAAAAACTGTTTTTT.

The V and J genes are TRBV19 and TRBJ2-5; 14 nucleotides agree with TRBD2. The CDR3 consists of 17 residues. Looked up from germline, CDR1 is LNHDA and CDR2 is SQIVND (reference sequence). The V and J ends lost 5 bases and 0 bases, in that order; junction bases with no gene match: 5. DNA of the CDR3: TGTGCCAGTAGTCATCGGACTAGCGGGAGGTACCAAGAGACCCAGTACTTC. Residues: CASSHRTSGRYQETQYF.

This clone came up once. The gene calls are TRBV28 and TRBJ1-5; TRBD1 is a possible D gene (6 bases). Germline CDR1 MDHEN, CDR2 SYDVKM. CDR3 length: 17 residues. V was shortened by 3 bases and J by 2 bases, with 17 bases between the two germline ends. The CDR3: CASSLWQGNSGNQPQHF. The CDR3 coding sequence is TGTGCCAGCAGTTTGTGGCAGGGGAACAGTGGCAATCAGCCCCAGCATTTT. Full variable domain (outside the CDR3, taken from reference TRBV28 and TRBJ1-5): DVKVTQSSRYLVKRTGEKVFLECVQDMDHENMFWYRQDPGLGLRLIYFSYDVKMKEKGDIPEGYSVSREKKERFSLILESASTNQTSMYLCASSLWQGNSGNQPQHFGDGTRLSIL.

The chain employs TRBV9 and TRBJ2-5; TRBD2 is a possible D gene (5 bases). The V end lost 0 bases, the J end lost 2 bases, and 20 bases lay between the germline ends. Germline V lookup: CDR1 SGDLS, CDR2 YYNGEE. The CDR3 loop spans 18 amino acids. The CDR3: CASSVGVGSGHTQETQYF. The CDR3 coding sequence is TGTGCCAGCAGCGTAGGAGTGGGAAGCGGCCATACACAAGAGACCCAGTACTTC. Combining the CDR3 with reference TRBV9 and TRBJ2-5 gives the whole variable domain DSGVTQTPKHLITATGQRVTLRCSPRSGDLSVYWYQQSLDQGLQFLIQYYNGEERAKGNILERFSAQQFPDLHSELNLSSLELGDSALYFCASSVGVGSGHTQETQYFGPGTRLLVL.

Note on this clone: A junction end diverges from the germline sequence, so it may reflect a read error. CDR3 protein: CASSLGLRDTQYF. CDR3 coding DNA: TGTGCTAGCAGCTTAGGCCTACGAGATACGCAGTATTTT. V and J are TRBV7-7 and TRBJ2-3; no clear D gene. From germline, CDR1 is SSHAT and CDR2 FNYEAQ (reference sequence). The CDR3 contains 13 residues.

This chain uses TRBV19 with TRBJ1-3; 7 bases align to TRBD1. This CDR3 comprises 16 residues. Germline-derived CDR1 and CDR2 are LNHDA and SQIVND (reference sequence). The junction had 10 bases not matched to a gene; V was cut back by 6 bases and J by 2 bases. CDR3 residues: CASSPATGVAGNTIYF. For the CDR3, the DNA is TGTGCCAGTAGCCCAGCCACAGGGGTGGCTGGAAACACCATATATTTT. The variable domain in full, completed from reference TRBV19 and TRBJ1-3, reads DGGITQSPKYLFRKEGQNVTLSCEQNLNHDAMYWYRQDPGQGLRLIYYSQIVNDFQKGDIAEGYSVSREKKESFPLTVTSAQKNPTAFYLCASSPATGVAGNTIYFGEGSWLTVV.

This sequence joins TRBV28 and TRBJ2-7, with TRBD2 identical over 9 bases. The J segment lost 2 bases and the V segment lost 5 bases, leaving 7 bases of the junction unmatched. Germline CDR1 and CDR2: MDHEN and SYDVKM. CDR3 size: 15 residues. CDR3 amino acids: CASSPQAGGPYEQYF. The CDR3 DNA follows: TGTGCCAGCAGTCCGCAGGCGGGAGGGCCCTACGAGCAGTACTTC.

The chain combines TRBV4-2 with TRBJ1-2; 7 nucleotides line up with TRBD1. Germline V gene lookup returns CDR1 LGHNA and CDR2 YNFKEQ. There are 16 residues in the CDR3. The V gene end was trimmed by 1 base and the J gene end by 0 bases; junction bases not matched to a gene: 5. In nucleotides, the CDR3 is TGTGCCAGCAGCCAAGCGGGACAGTCCCCTAACTATGGCTACACCTTC. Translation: CASSQAGQSPNYGYTF.

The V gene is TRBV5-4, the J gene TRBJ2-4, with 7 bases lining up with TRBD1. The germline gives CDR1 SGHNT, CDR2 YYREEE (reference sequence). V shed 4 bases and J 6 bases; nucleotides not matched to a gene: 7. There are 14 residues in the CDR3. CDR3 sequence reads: CASSDRDRVNIQYF. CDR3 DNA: TGTGCCAGCAGCGACCGGGACAGAGTAAACATTCAGTACTTC.

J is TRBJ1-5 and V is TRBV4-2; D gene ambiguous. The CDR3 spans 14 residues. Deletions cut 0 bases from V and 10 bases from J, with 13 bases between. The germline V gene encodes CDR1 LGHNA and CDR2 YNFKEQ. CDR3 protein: CASSQDGPARPQHF. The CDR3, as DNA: TGTGCCAGCAGCCAAGATGGGCCGGCGCGTCCCCAGCATTTT.

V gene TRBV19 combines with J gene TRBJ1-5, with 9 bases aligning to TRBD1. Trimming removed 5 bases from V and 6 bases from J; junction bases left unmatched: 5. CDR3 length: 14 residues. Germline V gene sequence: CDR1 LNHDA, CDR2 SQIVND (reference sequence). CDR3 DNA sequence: TGTGCCAGTAGTGAACAGGGGGCGGGTCAGCCCCAGCATTTT. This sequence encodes CASSEQGAGQPQHF.

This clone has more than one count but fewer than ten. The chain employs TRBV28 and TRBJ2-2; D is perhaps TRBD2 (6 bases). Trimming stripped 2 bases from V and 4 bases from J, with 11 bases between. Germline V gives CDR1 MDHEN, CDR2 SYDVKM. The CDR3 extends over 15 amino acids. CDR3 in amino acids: CASSLGGQGTGELFF. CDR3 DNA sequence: TGTGCCAGCAGTTTAGGAGGGCAGGGCACCGGGGAGCTGTTTTTT.

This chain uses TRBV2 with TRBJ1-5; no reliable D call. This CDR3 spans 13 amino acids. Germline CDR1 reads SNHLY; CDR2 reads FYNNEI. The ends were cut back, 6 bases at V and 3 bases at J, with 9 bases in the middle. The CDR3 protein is CASRRDNNQPQHF. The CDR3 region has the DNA TGTGCCAGCAGGCGGGATAACAATCAGCCCCAGCATTTT.

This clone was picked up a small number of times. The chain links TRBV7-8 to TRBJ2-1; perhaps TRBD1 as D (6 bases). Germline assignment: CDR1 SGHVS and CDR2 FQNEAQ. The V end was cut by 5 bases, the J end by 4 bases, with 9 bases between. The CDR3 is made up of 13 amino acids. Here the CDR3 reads CASSPGQYNEQFF. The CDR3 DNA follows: TGTGCCAGCAGCCCTGGACAGTACAATGAGCAGTTCTTC.

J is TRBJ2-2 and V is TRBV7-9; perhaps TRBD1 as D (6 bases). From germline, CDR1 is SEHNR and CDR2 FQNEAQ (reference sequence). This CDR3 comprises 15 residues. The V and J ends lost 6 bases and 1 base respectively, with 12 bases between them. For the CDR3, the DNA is TGTGCCAGCAGGTTTCAGGGGCAGAACACCGGGGAGCTGTTTTTT. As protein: CASRFQGQNTGELFF.

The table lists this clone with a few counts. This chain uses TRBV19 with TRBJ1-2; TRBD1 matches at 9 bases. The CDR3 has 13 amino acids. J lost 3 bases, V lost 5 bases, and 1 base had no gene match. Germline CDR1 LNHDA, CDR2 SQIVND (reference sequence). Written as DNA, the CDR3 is TGTGCCAGTAGTCGACAGGGGGACTATGGCTACACCTTC. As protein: CASSRQGDYGYTF.

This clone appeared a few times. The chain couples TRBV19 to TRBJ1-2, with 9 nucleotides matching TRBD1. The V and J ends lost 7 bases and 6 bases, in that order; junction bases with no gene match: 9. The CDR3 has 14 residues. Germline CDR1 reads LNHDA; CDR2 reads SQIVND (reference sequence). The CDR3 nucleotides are TGTGCCAGTATAGAGACAGGGGGAAGCGATGGCTACACCTTC. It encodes CASIETGGSDGYTF.